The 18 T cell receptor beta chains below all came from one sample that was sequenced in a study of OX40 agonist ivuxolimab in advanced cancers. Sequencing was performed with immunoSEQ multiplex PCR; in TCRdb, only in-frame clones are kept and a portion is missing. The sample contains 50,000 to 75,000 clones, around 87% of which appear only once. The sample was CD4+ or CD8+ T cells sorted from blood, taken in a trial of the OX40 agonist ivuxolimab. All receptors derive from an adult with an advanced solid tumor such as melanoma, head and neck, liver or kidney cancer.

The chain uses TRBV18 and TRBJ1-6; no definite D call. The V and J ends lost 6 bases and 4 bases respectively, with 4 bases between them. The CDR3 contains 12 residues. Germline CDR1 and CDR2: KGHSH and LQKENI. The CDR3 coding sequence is TGTGCCAGCTCCCAGTATAATTCACCCCTCCACTTT. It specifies CASSQYNSPLHF.

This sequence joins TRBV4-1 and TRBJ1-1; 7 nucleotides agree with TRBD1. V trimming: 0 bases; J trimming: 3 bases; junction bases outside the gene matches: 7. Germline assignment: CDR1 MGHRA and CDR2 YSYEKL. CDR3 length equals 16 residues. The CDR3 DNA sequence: TGCGCCAGCAGCCAAGATGGCAGCCAGGGGGACACTGAAGCTTTCTTT. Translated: CASSQDGSQGDTEAFF.

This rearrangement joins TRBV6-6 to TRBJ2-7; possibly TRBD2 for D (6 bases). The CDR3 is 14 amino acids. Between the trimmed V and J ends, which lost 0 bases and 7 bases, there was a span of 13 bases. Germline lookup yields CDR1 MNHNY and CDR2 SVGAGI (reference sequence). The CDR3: CASSYSGRRGEQYF. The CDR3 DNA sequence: TGTGCCAGCAGTTACTCGGGCAGGCGGGGTGAGCAGTACTTC.

The CDR3, as DNA: TGCGCCAGCCGGGTGGGTATTGGGGCCACTGAAGCTTTCTTT. Translation gives CASRVGIGATEAFF. The V gene is TRBV5-1, the J gene TRBJ1-1; D possibly corresponds to TRBD1 (5 bases). The CDR3 is 14 amino acids. CDR1 is SGHRS, CDR2 YFSETQ, per germline. V was trimmed by 7 bases and J by 4 bases, leaving 17 bases between them.

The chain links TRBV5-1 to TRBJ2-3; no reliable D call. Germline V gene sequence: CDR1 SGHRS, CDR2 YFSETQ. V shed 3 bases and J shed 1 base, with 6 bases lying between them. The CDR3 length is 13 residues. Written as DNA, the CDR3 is TGCGCCAGCAGCTGGTACGGCACAGATACGCAGTATTTT. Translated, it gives CASSWYGTDTQYF.

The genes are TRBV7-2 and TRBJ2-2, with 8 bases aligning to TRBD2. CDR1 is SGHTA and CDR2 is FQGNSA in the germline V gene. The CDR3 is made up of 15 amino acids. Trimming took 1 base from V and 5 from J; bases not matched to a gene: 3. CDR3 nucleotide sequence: TGTGCCAGCAGCTTAGACGGCGGGGGGACCGGGGAGCTGTTTTTT. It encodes CASSLDGGGTGELFF.

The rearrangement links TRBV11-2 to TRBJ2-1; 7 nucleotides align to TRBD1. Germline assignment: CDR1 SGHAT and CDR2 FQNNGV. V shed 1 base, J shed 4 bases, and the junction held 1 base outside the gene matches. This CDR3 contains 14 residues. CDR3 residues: CASSLVGQYNEQFF. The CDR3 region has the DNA TGTGCCAGCAGCTTAGTGGGACAGTACAATGAGCAGTTCTTC.

The CDR3, as DNA: TGTGCCAGCAGCCAAGGGACAGTGGGAGAAAAACTGTTTTTT. Translation: CASSQGTVGEKLFF. V and J are TRBV7-6 and TRBJ1-4; TRBD1 agrees at 7 bases. CDR1 and CDR2 (germline): SGHVS, FNYEAQ. This CDR3 has 14 residues. The junction had 8 bases not matched to a gene; V was cut back by 5 bases and J by 8 bases. Drawing the rest from reference TRBV7-6 and TRBJ1-4, the complete variable domain is GAGVSQSPRYKVTKRGQDVALRCDPISGHVSLYWYRQALGQGPEFLTYFNYEAQQDKSGLPNDRFSAERPEGSISTLTIQRTEQRDSAMYRCASSQGTVGEKLFFGSGTQLSVL.

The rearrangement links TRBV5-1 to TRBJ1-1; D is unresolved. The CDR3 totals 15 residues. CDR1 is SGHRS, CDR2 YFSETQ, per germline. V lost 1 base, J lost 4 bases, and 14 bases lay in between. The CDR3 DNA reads TGCGCCAGCAGCTTGCGTTGGGATAAAAGCACTGAAGCTTTCTTT. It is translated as CASSLRWDKSTEAFF.

Here the CDR3 reads CASSKVRGHHTDTQYF. CDR3 sequence (DNA): TGTGCCAGCAGCAAAGTGAGGGGACACCACACAGATACGCAGTATTTT. This sequence joins TRBV21-1 and TRBJ2-3; the table gives TRBD1 as D, unverified against the DNA. TRBV21-1 is classified as a pseudogene. The CDR3 is made up of 16 amino acids.

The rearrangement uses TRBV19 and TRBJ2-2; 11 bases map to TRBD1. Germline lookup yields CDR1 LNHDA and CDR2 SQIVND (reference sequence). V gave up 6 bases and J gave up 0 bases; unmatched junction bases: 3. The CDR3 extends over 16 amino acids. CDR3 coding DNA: TGTGCCAGTAGCACGGGACAGGGGGCGAACACCGGGGAGCTGTTTTTT. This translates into CASSTGQGANTGELFF.

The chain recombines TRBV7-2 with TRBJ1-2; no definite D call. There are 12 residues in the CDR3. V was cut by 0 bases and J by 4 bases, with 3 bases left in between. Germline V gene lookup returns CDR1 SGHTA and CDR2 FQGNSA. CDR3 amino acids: CASSLAAYGYTF. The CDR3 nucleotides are TGTGCCAGCAGCTTAGCAGCCTATGGCTACACCTTC. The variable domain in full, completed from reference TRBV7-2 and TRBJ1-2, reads GAGVSQSPSNKVTEKGKDVELRCDPISGHTALYWYRQSLGQGLEFLIYFQGNSAPDKSGLPSDRFSAERTGGSVSTLTIQRTQQEDSAVYLCASSLAAYGYTFGSGTRLTVV.

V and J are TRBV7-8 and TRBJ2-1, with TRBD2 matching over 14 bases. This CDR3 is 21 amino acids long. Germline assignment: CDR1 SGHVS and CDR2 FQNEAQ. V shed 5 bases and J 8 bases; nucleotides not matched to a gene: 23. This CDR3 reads CASSPRDREGLAGGFLDEQFF. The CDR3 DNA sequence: TGTGCCAGCAGCCCCCGAGACAGGGAAGGACTAGCGGGGGGCTTTCTAGATGAGCAGTTCTTC.

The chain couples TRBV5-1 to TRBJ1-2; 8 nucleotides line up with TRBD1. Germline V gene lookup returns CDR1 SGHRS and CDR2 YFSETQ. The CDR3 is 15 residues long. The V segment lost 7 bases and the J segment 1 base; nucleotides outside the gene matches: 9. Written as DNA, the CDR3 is TGCGCCAGCCGACTCGACAGGGGATTTAACTATGGCTACACCTTC. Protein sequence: CASRLDRGFNYGYTF.

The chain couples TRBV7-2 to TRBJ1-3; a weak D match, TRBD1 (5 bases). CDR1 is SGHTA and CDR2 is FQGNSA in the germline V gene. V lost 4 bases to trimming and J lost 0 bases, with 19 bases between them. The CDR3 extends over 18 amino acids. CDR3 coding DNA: TGTGCCAGCAGCTCGACCCGGACAAGCAGCAGCTCTGGAAACACCATATATTTT. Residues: CASSSTRTSSSSGNTIYF.

The CDR3 sequence is CAPSRSLGAGGNTGELFF. The DNA for the CDR3 is TGTGCCCCCAGCCGAAGCCTTGGGGCGGGGGGGAACACCGGGGAGCTGTTTTTT. The genes are TRBV14 and TRBJ2-2; 8 bases match TRBD2. The V and J ends lost 11 bases and 1 base, in that order; junction bases with no gene match: 18. This CDR3 region has 18 residues. CDR1 and CDR2 (germline): SGHDN, FVKESK.

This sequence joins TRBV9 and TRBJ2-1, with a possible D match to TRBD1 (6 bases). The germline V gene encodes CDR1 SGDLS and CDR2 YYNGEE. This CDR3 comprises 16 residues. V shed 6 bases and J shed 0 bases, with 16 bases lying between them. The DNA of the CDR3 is TGTGCCAGCACCCCCAGGGGATGGGGCTCCTACAATGAGCAGTTCTTC. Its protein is CASTPRGWGSYNEQFF.

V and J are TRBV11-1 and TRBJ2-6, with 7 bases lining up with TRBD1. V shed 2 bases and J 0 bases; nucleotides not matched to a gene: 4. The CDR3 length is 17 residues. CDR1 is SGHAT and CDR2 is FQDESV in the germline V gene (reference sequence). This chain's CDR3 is CASSLTGASSGANVLTF. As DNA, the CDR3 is TGTGCCAGCAGCTTAACAGGGGCTTCCTCTGGGGCCAACGTCCTGACTTTC.